These T cell receptor beta chains were read from a single sample in a study of shared clonotypes between healthy human individuals. Sequencing used immunoSEQ multiplex PCR; TCRdb keeps in-frame clones, though not all of them. The data hold 2 million to 2.5 million clones, with 90% to 97% observed a single time. Sequencing was performed on naive CD4+ T cells sorted from blood. The receptors were sampled from a man younger than 35 in good health. CDR3s include the opening cysteine and the closing phenylalanine or tryptophan. The order of the fields is CDR3 protein, CDR3 DNA, J gene, D gene, clone size, V gene. The D gene is left open where the match is weak. Clone sizes are given selectively: once, few, many, or a class where the clone is expanded.

CDR3aa: CRATRGSEAFF
CDR3nt: TGCAGGGCAACTAGGGGTTCTGAAGCTTTCTTT
j_gene: TRBJ1-1
d_gene: .
abundance: .
v_gene: TRBV20-1

CDR3aa: CATRGNSPLHF
CDR3nt: TGTGCCACAAGGGGGAATTCACCCCTCCACTTT
j_gene: TRBJ1-6
d_gene: .
abundance: .
v_gene: TRBV6-6

CDR3aa: CAWSALSEKLFF
CDR3nt: TGTGCCTGGAGTGCCCTCAGCGAAAAACTGTTTTTT
j_gene: TRBJ1-4
d_gene: .
abundance: once
v_gene: TRBV30

CDR3aa: CASSTQGTGSYEQYF
CDR3nt: TGTGCCAGCAGTACTCAGGGGACAGGCTCCTACGAGCAGTACTTC
j_gene: TRBJ2-7
d_gene: TRBD1
abundance: .
v_gene: TRBV25-1

CDR3aa: CASSSTSGSDTGELFF
CDR3nt: TGCGCCAGCAGCTCCACGAGCGGGAGTGACACCGGGGAGCTGTTTTTT
j_gene: TRBJ2-2
d_gene: TRBD2
abundance: .
v_gene: TRBV5-1

CDR3aa: CASSPPGTGSSPLHF
CDR3nt: TGTGCCAGCAGTCCCCCAGGGACAGGGTCCTCACCCCTCCACTTT
j_gene: TRBJ1-6
d_gene: TRBD1
abundance: .
v_gene: TRBV28

CDR3aa: CASSSGTSAYEQYF
CDR3nt: TGCGCCAGCAGCTCCGGGACTAGCGCATACGAGCAGTACTTC
j_gene: TRBJ2-7
d_gene: TRBD2
abundance: .
v_gene: TRBV5-1

CDR3aa: CASSLGPEHEKLFF
CDR3nt: TGCGCCAGCAGCTTAGGACCGGAGCATGAAAAACTGTTTTTT
j_gene: TRBJ1-4
d_gene: .
abundance: .
v_gene: TRBV5-1

CDR3aa: CASSPTARNSPLHF
CDR3nt: TGTGCCAGCTCACCGACAGCCAGAAATTCACCCCTCCACTTT
j_gene: TRBJ1-6
d_gene: .
abundance: .
v_gene: TRBV18

CDR3aa: CASSPDGNYGYTF
CDR3nt: TGTGCCAGCAGCCCGGACGGGAACTATGGCTACACCTTC
j_gene: TRBJ1-2
d_gene: .
abundance: few
v_gene: TRBV7-2

CDR3aa: CASSSGHPGTYEQYF
CDR3nt: TGTGCCAGCAGCTCGGGACACCCTGGGACCTACGAGCAGTACTTC
j_gene: TRBJ2-7
d_gene: .
abundance: .
v_gene: TRBV7-9

CDR3aa: CASSESRGAGAFF
CDR3nt: TGTGCCAGCAGTGAAAGCCGGGGGGCGGGAGCTTTCTTT
j_gene: TRBJ1-1
d_gene: .
abundance: .
v_gene: TRBV6-1

CDR3aa: CASSEALPGGYGYTF
CDR3nt: TGTGCCAGCAGTGAAGCGCTTCCCGGGGGCTATGGCTACACCTTC
j_gene: TRBJ1-2
d_gene: .
abundance: .
v_gene: TRBV2

CDR3aa: CASSLLNRGSYEQYF
CDR3nt: TGTGCCAGCAGCTTGTTGAACAGGGGGTCCTACGAGCAGTACTTC
j_gene: TRBJ2-7
d_gene: TRBD1
abundance: .
v_gene: TRBV5-6

CDR3aa: CASSESWGSNQPQHF
CDR3nt: TGTGCCAGCAGTGAAAGTTGGGGTAGCAATCAGCCCCAGCATTTT
j_gene: TRBJ1-5
d_gene: .
abundance: .
v_gene: TRBV2

CDR3aa: CASSVGPGVFF
CDR3nt: TGTGCCAGCAGTGTTGGCCCGGGGGTGTTTTTT
j_gene: TRBJ1-4
d_gene: .
abundance: .
v_gene: TRBV6-1

CDR3aa: CASSLVTGAYGYTF
CDR3nt: TGTGCCAGCAGCTTAGTTACAGGAGCCTATGGCTACACCTTC
j_gene: TRBJ1-2
d_gene: .
abundance: few
v_gene: TRBV13

CDR3aa: CASSLNPGLAGAEQFF
CDR3nt: TGTGCCAGTAGTCTTAACCCGGGACTAGCGGGTGCGGAGCAGTTCTTC
j_gene: TRBJ2-1
d_gene: TRBD2
abundance: .
v_gene: TRBV19

CDR3aa: CASSLGHRLAGGETQYF
CDR3nt: TGTGCCAGCAGCTTAGGACACAGACTAGCGGGTGGGGAGACCCAGTACTTC
j_gene: TRBJ2-5
d_gene: TRBD2
abundance: .
v_gene: TRBV11-2

CDR3aa: CASSLAPGRGLSYEQYF
CDR3nt: TGCGCCAGCAGCTTGGCCCCAGGGCGGGGCCTCTCCTACGAGCAGTACTTC
j_gene: TRBJ2-7
d_gene: .
abundance: .
v_gene: TRBV5-1